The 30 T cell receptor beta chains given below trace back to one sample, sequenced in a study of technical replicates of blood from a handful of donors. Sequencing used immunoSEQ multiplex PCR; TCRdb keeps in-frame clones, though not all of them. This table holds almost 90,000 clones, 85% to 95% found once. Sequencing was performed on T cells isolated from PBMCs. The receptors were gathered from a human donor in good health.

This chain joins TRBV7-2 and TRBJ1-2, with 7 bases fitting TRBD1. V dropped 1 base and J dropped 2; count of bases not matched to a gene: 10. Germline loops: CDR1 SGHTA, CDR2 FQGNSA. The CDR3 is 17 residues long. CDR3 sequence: CASSLDSWGQLNYGYTF. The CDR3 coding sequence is TGTGCCAGCAGCTTAGACTCTTGGGGACAGTTAAACTATGGCTACACCTTC.

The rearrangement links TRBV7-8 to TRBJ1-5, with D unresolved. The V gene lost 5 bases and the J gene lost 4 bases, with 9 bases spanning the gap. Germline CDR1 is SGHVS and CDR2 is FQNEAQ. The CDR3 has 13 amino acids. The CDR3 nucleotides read TGTGCCAGCAGCGTGGGCTTGAATCAGCCCCAGCATTTT. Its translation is CASSVGLNQPQHF.

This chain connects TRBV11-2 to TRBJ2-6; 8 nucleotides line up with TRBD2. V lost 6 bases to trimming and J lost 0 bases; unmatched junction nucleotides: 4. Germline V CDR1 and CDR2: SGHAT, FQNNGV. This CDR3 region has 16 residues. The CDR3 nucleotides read TGTGCCAGCAGTCCCGGGACTAGCTCTGGGGCCAACGTCCTGACTTTC. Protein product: CASSPGTSSGANVLTF.

The CDR3 bases are TGTGCCAGCAGCCCAGGCGGACAGGGGTGGTATGAGCAGTTCTTC. As protein: CASSPGGQGWYEQFF. V and J are TRBV5-8 and TRBJ2-1, with 9 bases fitting TRBD1. CDR1 is SGHTS and CDR2 is YDEGEE in the germline V gene. The CDR3 spans 15 residues. V gave up 4 bases and J gave up 8 bases; unmatched junction bases: 10.

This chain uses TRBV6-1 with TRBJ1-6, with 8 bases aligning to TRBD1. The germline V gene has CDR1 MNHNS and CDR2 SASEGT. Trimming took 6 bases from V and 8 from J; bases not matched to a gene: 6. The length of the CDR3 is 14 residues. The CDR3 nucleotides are TGTGCCAGCAGGATTGGACAGGGTGATTCACCCCTCCACTTT. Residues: CASRIGQGDSPLHF.

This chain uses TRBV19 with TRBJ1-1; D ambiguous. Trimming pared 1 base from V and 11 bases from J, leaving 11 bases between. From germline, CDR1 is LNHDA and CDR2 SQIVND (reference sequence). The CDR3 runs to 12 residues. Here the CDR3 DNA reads TGTGCCAGTAGTATAGTTGGCGGTTGGGCTTTCTTT. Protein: CASSIVGGWAFF.

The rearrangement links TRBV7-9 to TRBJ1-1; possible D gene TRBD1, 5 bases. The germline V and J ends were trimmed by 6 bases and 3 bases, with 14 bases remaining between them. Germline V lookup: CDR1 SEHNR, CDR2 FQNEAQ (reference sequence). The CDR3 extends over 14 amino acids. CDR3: CASSSGDAYTEAFF. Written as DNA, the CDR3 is TGTGCCAGCAGTTCGGGGGACGCATACACTGAAGCTTTCTTT.

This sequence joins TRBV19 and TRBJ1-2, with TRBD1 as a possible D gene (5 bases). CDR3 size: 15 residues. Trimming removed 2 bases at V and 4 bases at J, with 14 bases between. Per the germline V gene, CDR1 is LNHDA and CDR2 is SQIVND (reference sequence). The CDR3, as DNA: TGTGCCAGTAGTATACCCGGGCGGAGGGGCTATGGCTACACCTTC. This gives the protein CASSIPGRRGYGYTF.

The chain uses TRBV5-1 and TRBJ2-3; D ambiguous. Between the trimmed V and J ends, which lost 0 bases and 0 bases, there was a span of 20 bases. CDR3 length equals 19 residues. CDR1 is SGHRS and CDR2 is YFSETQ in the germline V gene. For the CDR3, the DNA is TGCGCCAGCAGCTTGGTAGGAGTTACACGGTTCTCTAGCACAGATACGCAGTATTTT. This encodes CASSLVGVTRFSSTDTQYF.

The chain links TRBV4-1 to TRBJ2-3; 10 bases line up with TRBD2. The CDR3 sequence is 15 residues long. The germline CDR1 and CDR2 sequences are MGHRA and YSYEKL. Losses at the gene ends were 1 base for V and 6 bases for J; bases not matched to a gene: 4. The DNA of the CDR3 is TGCGCCAGCAGCCAAGGTAGCGGGGGGCCGGATACGCAGTATTTT. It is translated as CASSQGSGGPDTQYF.

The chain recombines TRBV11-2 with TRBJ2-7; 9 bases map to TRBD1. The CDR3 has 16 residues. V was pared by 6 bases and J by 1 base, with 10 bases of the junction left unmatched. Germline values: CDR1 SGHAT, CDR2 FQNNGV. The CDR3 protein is CASSSATGTGSYEQYF. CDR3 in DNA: TGTGCCAGCAGTTCCGCGACCGGGACAGGGTCCTACGAGCAGTACTTC.

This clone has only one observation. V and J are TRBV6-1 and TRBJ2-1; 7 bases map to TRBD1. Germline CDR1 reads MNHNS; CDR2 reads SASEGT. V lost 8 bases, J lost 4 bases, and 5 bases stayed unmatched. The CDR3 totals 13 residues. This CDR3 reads CASGQAGYNEQFF. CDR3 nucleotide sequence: TGTGCCAGCGGACAGGCGGGTTACAATGAGCAGTTCTTC.

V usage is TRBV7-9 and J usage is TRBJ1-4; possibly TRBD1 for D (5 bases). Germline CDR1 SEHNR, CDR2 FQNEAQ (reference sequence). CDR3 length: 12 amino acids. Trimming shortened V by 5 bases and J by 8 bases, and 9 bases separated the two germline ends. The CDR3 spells CASSPGEEKLFF. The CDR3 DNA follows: TGTGCCAGCAGCCCGGGGGAAGAAAAACTGTTTTTT.

In DNA form, the CDR3 reads TGTGCCAGCAGCTGGGGGGTTACCGGGGGAGATACGCAGTATTTT. Protein sequence: CASSWGVTGGDTQYF. V usage is TRBV5-6 and J usage is TRBJ2-3, with D possibly TRBD2 on 6 matching bases. Germline V gene lookup returns CDR1 SGHDT and CDR2 YYEEEE. This CDR3 has 15 amino acids. The V end lost 3 bases, the J end lost 5 bases, and 16 bases lay between the germline ends.

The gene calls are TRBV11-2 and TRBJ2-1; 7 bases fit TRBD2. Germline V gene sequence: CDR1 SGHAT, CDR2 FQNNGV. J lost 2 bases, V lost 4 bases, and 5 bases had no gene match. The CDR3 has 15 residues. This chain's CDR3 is CASSSGGKAYNEQFF. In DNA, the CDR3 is TGTGCCAGCAGCTCGGGGGGAAAGGCCTACAATGAGCAGTTCTTC.

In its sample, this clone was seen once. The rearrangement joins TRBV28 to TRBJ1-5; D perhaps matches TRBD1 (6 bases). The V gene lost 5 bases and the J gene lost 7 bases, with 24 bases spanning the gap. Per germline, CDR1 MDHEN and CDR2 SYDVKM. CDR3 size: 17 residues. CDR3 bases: TGTGCCAGCAGTCATGAGCAGGGGAAAGGAATCGGACAGCCCCAGCATTTT. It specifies CASSHEQGKGIGQPQHF. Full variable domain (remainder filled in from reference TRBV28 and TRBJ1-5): DVKVTQSSRYLVKRTGEKVFLECVQDMDHENMFWYRQDPGLGLRLIYFSYDVKMKEKGDIPEGYSVSREKKERFSLILESASTNQTSMYLCASSHEQGKGIGQPQHFGDGTRLSIL.

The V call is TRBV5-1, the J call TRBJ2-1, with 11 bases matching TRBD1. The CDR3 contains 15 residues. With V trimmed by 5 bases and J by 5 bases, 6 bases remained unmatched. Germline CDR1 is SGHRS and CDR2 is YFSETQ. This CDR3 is CASRRTGGVNNEQFF. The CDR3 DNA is TGCGCCAGCAGAAGGACAGGGGGCGTAAACAATGAGCAGTTCTTC.

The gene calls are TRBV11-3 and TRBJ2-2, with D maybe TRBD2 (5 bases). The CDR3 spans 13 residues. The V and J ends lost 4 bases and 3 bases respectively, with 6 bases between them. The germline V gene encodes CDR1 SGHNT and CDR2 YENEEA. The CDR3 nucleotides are TGTGCCAGCAGCTCGAGGGACACCGGGGAGCTGTTTTTT. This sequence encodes CASSSRDTGELFF. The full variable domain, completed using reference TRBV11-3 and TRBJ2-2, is EAGVVQSPRYKIIEKKQPVAFWCNPISGHNTLYWYLQNLGQGPELLIRYENEEAVDDSQLPKDRFSAERLKGVDSTLKIQPAELGDSAVYLCASSSRDTGELFFGEGSRLTVL.

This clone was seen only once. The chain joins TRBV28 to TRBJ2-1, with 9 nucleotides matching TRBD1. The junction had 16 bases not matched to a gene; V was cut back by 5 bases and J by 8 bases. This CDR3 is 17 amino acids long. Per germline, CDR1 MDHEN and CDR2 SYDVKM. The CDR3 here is CASSLANLGTGYHEQFF. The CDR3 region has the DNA TGTGCCAGCAGTCTGGCTAATCTGGGGACAGGGTATCATGAGCAGTTCTTC. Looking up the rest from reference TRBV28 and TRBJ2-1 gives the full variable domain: DVKVTQSSRYLVKRTGEKVFLECVQDMDHENMFWYRQDPGLGLRLIYFSYDVKMKEKGDIPEGYSVSREKKERFSLILESASTNQTSMYLCASSLANLGTGYHEQFFGPGTRLTVL.

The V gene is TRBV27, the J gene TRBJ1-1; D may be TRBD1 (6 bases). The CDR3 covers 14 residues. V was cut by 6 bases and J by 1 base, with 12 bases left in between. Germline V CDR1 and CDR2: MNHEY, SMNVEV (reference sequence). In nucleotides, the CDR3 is TGTGCCAGCAGCCCGGGACACCGGAACACTGAAGCTTTCTTT. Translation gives CASSPGHRNTEAFF.

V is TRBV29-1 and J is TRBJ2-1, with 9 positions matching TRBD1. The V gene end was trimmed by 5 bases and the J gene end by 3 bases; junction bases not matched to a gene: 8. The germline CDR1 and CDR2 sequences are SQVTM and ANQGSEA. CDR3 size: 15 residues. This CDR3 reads CSVIRGTGHYNEQFF. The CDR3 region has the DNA TGCAGCGTTATTCGCGGGACAGGGCACTACAATGAGCAGTTCTTC.

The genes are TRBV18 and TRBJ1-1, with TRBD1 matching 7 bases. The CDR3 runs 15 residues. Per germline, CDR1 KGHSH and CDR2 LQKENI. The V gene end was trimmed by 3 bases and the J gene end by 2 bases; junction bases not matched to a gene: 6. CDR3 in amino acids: CASSPFGTDNTEAFF. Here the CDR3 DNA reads TGTGCCAGCTCACCCTTTGGGACAGACAACACTGAAGCTTTCTTT.

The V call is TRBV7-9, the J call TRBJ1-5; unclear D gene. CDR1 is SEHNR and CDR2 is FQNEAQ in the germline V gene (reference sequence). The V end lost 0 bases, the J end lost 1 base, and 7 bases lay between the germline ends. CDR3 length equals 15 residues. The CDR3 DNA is TGTGCCAGCAGCTTAGCTGGGCAGAGCAATCAGCCCCAGCATTTT. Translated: CASSLAGQSNQPQHF.

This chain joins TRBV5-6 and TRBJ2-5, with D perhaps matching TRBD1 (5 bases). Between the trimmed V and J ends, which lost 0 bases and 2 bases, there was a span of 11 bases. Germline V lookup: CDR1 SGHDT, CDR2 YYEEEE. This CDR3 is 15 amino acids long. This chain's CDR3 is CASSLGAGFQETQYF. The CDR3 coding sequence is TGTGCCAGCAGCTTGGGGGCAGGGTTTCAAGAGACCCAGTACTTC.

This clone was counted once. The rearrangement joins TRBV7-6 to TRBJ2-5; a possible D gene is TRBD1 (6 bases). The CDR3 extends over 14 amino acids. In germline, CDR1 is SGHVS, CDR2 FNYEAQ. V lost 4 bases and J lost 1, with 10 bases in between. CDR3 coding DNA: TGTGCCAGCAGCTCACGACAGGCCCAAGAGACCCAGTACTTC. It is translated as CASSSRQAQETQYF.

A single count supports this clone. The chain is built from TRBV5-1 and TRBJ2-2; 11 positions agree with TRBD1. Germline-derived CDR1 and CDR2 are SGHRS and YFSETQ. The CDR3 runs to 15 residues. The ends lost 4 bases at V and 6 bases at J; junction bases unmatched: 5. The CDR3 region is CASSTGQGAAGELFF. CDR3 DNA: TGCGCCAGCAGCACTGGACAGGGGGCCGCCGGGGAGCTGTTTTTT.

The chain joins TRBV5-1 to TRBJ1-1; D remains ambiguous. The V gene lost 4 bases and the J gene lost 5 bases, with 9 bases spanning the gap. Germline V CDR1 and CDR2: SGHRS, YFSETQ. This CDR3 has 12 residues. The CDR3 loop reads CASSLTGTEAFF. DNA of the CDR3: TGCGCCAGCAGCCTGACCGGGACTGAAGCTTTCTTT.

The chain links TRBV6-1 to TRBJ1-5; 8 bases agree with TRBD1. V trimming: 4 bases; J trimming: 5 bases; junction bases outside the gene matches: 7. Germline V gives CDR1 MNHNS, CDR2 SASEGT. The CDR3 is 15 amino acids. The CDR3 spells CASSAADRDHQPQHF. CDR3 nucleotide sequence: TGTGCCAGCAGTGCCGCGGACAGGGACCATCAGCCCCAGCATTTT.

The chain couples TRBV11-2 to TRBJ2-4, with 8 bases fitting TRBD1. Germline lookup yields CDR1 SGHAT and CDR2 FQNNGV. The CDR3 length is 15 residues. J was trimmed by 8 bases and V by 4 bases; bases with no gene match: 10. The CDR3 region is CASSSGGGQGYIQYF. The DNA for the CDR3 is TGTGCCAGCAGCTCGGGCGGAGGACAGGGTTACATTCAGTACTTC.

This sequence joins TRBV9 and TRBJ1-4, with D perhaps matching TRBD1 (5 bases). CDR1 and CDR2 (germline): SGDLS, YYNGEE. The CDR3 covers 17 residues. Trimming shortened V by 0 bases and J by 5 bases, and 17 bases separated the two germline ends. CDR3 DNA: TGTGCCAGCAGCGTAGGAGGCGGGGCAGGGTTAAATGAAAAACTGTTTTTT. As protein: CASSVGGGAGLNEKLFF.